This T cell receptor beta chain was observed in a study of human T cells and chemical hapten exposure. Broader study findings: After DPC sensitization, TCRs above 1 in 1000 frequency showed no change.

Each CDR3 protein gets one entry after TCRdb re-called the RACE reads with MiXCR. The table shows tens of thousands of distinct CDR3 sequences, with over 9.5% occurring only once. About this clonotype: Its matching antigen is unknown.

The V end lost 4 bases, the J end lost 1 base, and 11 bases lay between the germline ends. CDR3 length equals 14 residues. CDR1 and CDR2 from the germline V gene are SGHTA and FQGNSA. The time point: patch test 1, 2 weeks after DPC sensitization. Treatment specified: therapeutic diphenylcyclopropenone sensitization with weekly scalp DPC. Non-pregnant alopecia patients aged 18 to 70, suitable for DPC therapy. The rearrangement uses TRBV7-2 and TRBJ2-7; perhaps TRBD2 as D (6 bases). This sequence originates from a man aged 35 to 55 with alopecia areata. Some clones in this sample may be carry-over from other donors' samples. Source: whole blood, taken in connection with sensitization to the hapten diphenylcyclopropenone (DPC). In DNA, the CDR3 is TGTGCCAGCAGCTCCGGACTAATTTCCTACGAGCAGTACTTC. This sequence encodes CASSSGLISYEQYF.